Shown below are 32 T cell receptor beta chains from a single sample sequenced in a study of cytomegalovirus exposure and HLA in healthy donors. PCR was performed using 60 Vbeta and 13 Jbeta primers. The data were produced by immunoSEQ multiplex PCR, yet TCRdb's version contains in-frame clones alone and is incomplete. Found here are fewer than 200,000 clones, 75% to 80% of them singletons; the top ten hold 0.98%. The sample comprised PBMCs. The receptors were sampled from a woman between 45 and 60 years old in good health and CMV-seropositive.

The chain is built from TRBV28 and TRBJ2-4, with 7 bases that match TRBD2. Germline V gene sequence: CDR1 MDHEN, CDR2 SYDVKM. This CDR3 comprises 16 residues. With V trimmed by 0 bases and J by 6 bases, 8 bases remained unmatched. The CDR3 nucleotides are TGTGCCAGCAGTTTATGGTCCAGCGGGGATTTAAACATTCAGTACTTC. Amino acid sequence: CASSLWSSGDLNIQYF.

V usage is TRBV9 and J usage is TRBJ2-1, with TRBD2 matching over 9 bases. After removal of 3 bases from V and 4 bases from J, the junction contained 5 bases not matched to a gene. The CDR3 has 15 residues. Germline-derived CDR1 and CDR2 are SGDLS and YYNGEE. CDR3: CASSATSGRYNEQFF. The CDR3, as DNA: TGTGCCAGCAGCGCCACTAGCGGGCGATACAATGAGCAGTTCTTC.

The V call is TRBV6-5, the J call TRBJ2-5; 11 positions match TRBD2. Germline lookup yields CDR1 MNHEY and CDR2 SVGAGI. The trim removed 6 bases at V and 5 bases at J, leaving 8 bases unmatched. CDR3 length: 15 amino acids. The chain's CDR3 is CASSLVAGGLETQYF. The DNA of the CDR3 is TGTGCCAGCAGCTTAGTAGCGGGGGGGTTGGAGACCCAGTACTTC.

DNA of the CDR3: TGTGCCAGCAGTCGGGGTACAGGGGGAACCTACGAGCAGTACTTC. This sequence encodes CASSRGTGGTYEQYF. This chain uses TRBV6-5 with TRBJ2-7; 8 bases fit TRBD1. The V segment lost 5 bases and the J segment 2 bases; nucleotides outside the gene matches: 8. Germline CDR1 reads MNHEY; CDR2 reads SVGAGI. The CDR3 totals 15 residues.

V gene TRBV28 combines with J gene TRBJ2-5; D might be TRBD1 (5 bases). Germline V gene data show CDR1 as MDHEN and CDR2 as SYDVKM. The ends were cut back, 3 bases at V and 1 base at J, with 15 bases in the middle. The CDR3 covers 16 residues. The CDR3 is CASSFQPGLLQETQYF. DNA for the CDR3: TGTGCCAGCAGTTTTCAGCCAGGGTTGCTCCAAGAGACCCAGTACTTC.

This clone was detected a few times. The V gene is TRBV5-4, the J gene TRBJ1-1, with D possibly being TRBD1 (6 bases). The CDR3 loop spans 12 amino acids. Trimming pared 3 bases from V and 12 bases from J, leaving 15 bases between. Germline V gene lookup returns CDR1 SGHNT and CDR2 YYREEE (reference sequence). In DNA form, the CDR3 reads TGTGCCAGCAGCTCCTATACAGGGTACACTTTCTTT. Protein sequence: CASSSYTGYTFF. Full variable domain (remainder filled in from reference TRBV5-4 and TRBJ1-1): ETGVTQSPTHLIKTRGQQVTLRCSSQSGHNTVSWYQQALGQGPQFIFQYYREEENGRGNFPPRFSGLQFPNYSSELNVNALELDDSALYLCASSSYTGYTFFGQGTRLTVV.

The chain links TRBV4-1 to TRBJ1-2; D remains unclear. Trimming pared 0 bases from V and 5 bases from J, leaving 13 bases between. Germline V gene sequence: CDR1 MGHRA, CDR2 YSYEKL. The CDR3 has 15 amino acids. In DNA, the CDR3 is TGCGCCAGCAGCCAAGAGGGCGGGTACCCTTATGGCTACACCTTC. Translation gives CASSQEGGYPYGYTF.

This clone was observed a handful of times. This sequence joins TRBV4-1 and TRBJ2-3, with D possibly being TRBD1 (6 bases). Germline values: CDR1 MGHRA, CDR2 YSYEKL. V lost 4 bases to trimming and J lost 4 bases, with 12 bases between them. This CDR3 spans 14 amino acids. For the CDR3, the DNA is TGCGCCAGCAGCCCGGGGACATACGCAGATACGCAGTATTTT. It translates to CASSPGTYADTQYF.

The rearrangement links TRBV27 to TRBJ1-2; D perhaps matches TRBD1 (5 bases). Germline CDR1 reads MNHEY; CDR2 reads SMNVEV (reference sequence). There are 13 residues in the CDR3. V was shortened by 8 bases and J by 6 bases, with 16 bases between the two germline ends. The CDR3 sequence is CASRSEGRDGYTF. The CDR3 DNA sequence: TGTGCCAGCCGGTCGGAGGGGAGGGATGGCTACACCTTC.

The V call is TRBV2, the J call TRBJ1-6; D gene ambiguous. CDR3 length: 14 amino acids. Germline CDR1 SNHLY, CDR2 FYNNEI. V gave up 8 bases and J gave up 0 bases, with 8 bases separating them. This CDR3 reads CASRESSYNSPLHF. Written as DNA, the CDR3 is TGTGCCAGCCGGGAGAGCTCCTATAATTCACCCCTCCACTTT.

Of note for this clone: The sample carries other DNA sequences with the same CDR3. The chain recombines TRBV5-4 with TRBJ1-5; TRBD1 matches 8 bases. The CDR3 is 15 residues long. V lost 0 bases, J lost 4 bases, and 3 bases stayed unmatched. Germline V lookup: CDR1 SGHNT, CDR2 YYREEE (reference sequence). CDR3 in amino acids: CASSLGGTGNQPQHF. CDR3 DNA sequence: TGTGCCAGCAGCTTGGGGGGGACAGGTAATCAGCCCCAGCATTTT.

The J gene is TRBJ1-2, the V gene TRBV6-1; TRBD1 aligns across 7 bases. The V gene end was trimmed by 2 bases and the J gene end by 7 bases; junction bases not matched to a gene: 7. The CDR3 covers 14 residues. Germline CDR1 reads MNHNS; CDR2 reads SASEGT. The CDR3 bases are TGTGCCAGCAGTGAAAGGGGGCTAAGGGGTGGCTACACCTTC. Amino acids: CASSERGLRGGYTF.

This clone was seen more than once but under ten times. This chain links TRBV6-6 with TRBJ1-2; TRBD1 agrees at 8 bases. The CDR3 loop spans 15 amino acids. Unmatched junction bases numbered 9, after V lost 7 bases and J lost 2 bases. Germline CDR1 MNHNY, CDR2 SVGAGI (reference sequence). The CDR3 nucleotides are TGTGCCAGCATTAACCCGGGACAGGCGAACTATGGCTACACCTTC. Protein sequence: CASINPGQANYGYTF.

The chain combines TRBV19 with TRBJ1-2, with TRBD1 identical over 8 bases. The germline V gene encodes CDR1 LNHDA and CDR2 SQIVND (reference sequence). CDR3 length: 13 amino acids. V was pared by 5 bases and J by 11 bases, with 10 bases of the junction left unmatched. CDR3 in DNA: TGTGCCAGTAGTGTCCGGACAGGGATCGAGTACACCTTC. Translation: CASSVRTGIEYTF. Together with reference TRBV19 and TRBJ1-2, the CDR3 gives the full variable domain: DGGITQSPKYLFRKEGQNVTLSCEQNLNHDAMYWYRQDPGQGLRLIYYSQIVNDFQKGDIAEGYSVSREKKESFPLTVTSAQKNPTAFYLCASSVRTGIEYTFGSGTRLTVV.

The chain couples TRBV10-3 to TRBJ2-7; TRBD2 aligns across 10 bases. The J segment lost 6 bases and the V segment lost 2 bases, leaving 7 bases of the junction unmatched. There are 15 residues in the CDR3. Germline CDR1 reads ENHRY; CDR2 reads SYGVKD. The CDR3 sequence is CAISEMASGGSEQYF. The CDR3 region has the DNA TGTGCCATCAGTGAGATGGCTAGCGGGGGTAGCGAGCAGTACTTC.

V and J are TRBV5-4 and TRBJ1-4, with 7 bases lining up with TRBD1. The CDR3 length is 15 residues. The ends lost 0 bases at V and 6 bases at J; junction bases unmatched: 5. The germline CDR1 and CDR2 sequences are SGHNT and YYREEE (reference sequence). CDR3 loop: CASSLGPGGDEKLFF. In nucleotides, the CDR3 is TGTGCCAGCAGCTTGGGGCCAGGGGGAGATGAAAAACTGTTTTTT.

J is TRBJ2-7 and V is TRBV7-9; D not resolved. Germline V gene sequence: CDR1 SEHNR, CDR2 FQNEAQ (reference sequence). The CDR3 sequence is 11 residues long. Trimming took off 6 bases at V and 7 bases at J, with 10 bases between the two ends. The CDR3 region has the DNA TGTGCCAGCAGATCCGGGTGGGAGCAGTACTTC. Its translation is CASRSGWEQYF.

J is TRBJ1-4 and V is TRBV19; TRBD1 matches at 8 bases. The CDR3 is made up of 18 amino acids. Looked up from germline, CDR1 is LNHDA and CDR2 is SQIVND (reference sequence). V lost 2 bases, J lost 7 bases, and 15 bases stayed unmatched. The CDR3 loop is CASSISYSRGRILEKLFF. The CDR3 bases are TGTGCCAGTAGTATATCCTATTCCAGGGGGCGCATACTTGAAAAACTGTTTTTT.

The count of this clone is one. J is TRBJ1-6 and V is TRBV28, with D uncertain. The CDR3 length is 13 residues. Trimming removed 8 bases from V and 12 bases from J, with 17 bases in between. Germline V CDR1 and CDR2: MDHEN, SYDVKM. The CDR3 reads CASSHGGNQPLHF. CDR3 nucleotides: TGTGCCAGCTCCCACGGAGGGAATCAACCCCTCCACTTT.

The gene calls are TRBV4-2 and TRBJ2-3; D remains ambiguous. The CDR3 loop spans 15 amino acids. Germline V lookup: CDR1 LGHNA, CDR2 YNFKEQ. The ends were cut back, 5 bases at V and 0 bases at J, with 12 bases in the middle. The DNA for the CDR3 is TGTGCCAGCAGCGAACCCCCTACTAGCACAGATACGCAGTATTTT. Translated: CASSEPPTSTDTQYF.

This clone was detected once. This rearrangement joins TRBV5-1 to TRBJ2-5; 10 nucleotides align to TRBD2. Germline V gene lookup returns CDR1 SGHRS and CDR2 YFSETQ. V was clipped by 4 bases and J by 4 bases; unmatched bases: 4. The CDR3 length is 14 residues. Here the CDR3 reads CASSPAGGRETQYF. DNA of the CDR3: TGCGCCAGCAGCCCAGCGGGGGGGCGAGAGACCCAGTACTTC.

This clone was observed a few times. The chain combines TRBV18 with TRBJ2-6; 14 nucleotides match TRBD2. V lost 8 bases to trimming and J lost 0 bases; unmatched junction nucleotides: 9. This CDR3 is built from 19 residues. Germline assignment: CDR1 KGHSH and CDR2 LQKENI. The DNA of the CDR3 is TGTGCCAGCCGCGGGACTAGCGGGGGTATCCACTCTGGGGCCAACGTCCTGACTTTC. It yields the protein CASRGTSGGIHSGANVLTF.

The chain joins TRBV27 to TRBJ2-6; 8 nucleotides line up with TRBD1. V dropped 0 bases and J dropped 0; count of bases not matched to a gene: 4. The CDR3 totals 18 residues. Germline V CDR1 and CDR2: MNHEY, SMNVEV (reference sequence). As DNA, the CDR3 is TGTGCCAGCAGTTTATCAGGACAGGGAGGCTCTGGGGCCAACGTCCTGACTTTC. Its protein product is CASSLSGQGGSGANVLTF.

V gene TRBV11-2 combines with J gene TRBJ2-7; possible D gene TRBD2, 5 bases. The length of the CDR3 is 17 residues. From germline, CDR1 is SGHAT and CDR2 FQNNGV. V dropped 5 bases and J dropped 4 bases, with 24 bases sitting between them. The CDR3 here is CASSPPRGRTGRYEQYF. The CDR3 region has the DNA TGTGCCAGCAGCCCGCCTCGAGGGCGCACCGGGCGGTACGAGCAGTACTTC.

This sequence joins TRBV7-4 and TRBJ2-2, with D unresolved. The germline CDR1 and CDR2 sequences are SGHVT and SQSDAQ. Between the trimmed V and J ends, which lost 3 bases and 3 bases, there was a span of 17 bases. This CDR3 has 17 amino acids. CDR3 loop: CASSFLLVAEHTGELFF. The CDR3 DNA is TGTGCCAGCAGCTTTTTGTTGGTAGCCGAACACACCGGGGAGCTGTTTTTT.

This rearrangement joins TRBV11-3 to TRBJ2-5, with 12 bases identical to TRBD2. J lost 5 bases, V lost 5 bases, and 3 bases had no gene match. The CDR3 contains 14 residues. Germline V gives CDR1 SGHNT, CDR2 YENEEA. The CDR3 loop is CASSTGLAGETQYF. CDR3 coding DNA: TGTGCCAGCAGCACGGGACTAGCGGGTGAGACCCAGTACTTC.

The chain carries TRBV7-2 and TRBJ2-1; TRBD1 might be the D (8 bases). CDR1 and CDR2 (germline): SGHTA, FQGNSA. The CDR3 covers 16 residues. Trimming pared 5 bases from V and 10 bases from J, leaving 24 bases between. For the CDR3, the DNA is TGTGCCAGCAGCACCCAGTCGGCCAACAGGGGGGGGGAGCAGTTCTTC. Protein product: CASSTQSANRGGEQFF.

The CDR3 protein is CASSFAGGLKETQYF. For the CDR3, the DNA is TGTGCCAGCAGCTTCGCGGGAGGTCTTAAAGAGACCCAGTACTTC. This rearrangement joins TRBV7-6 to TRBJ2-5; 8 bases are shared with TRBD2. This CDR3 has 15 amino acids. V was pared by 3 bases and J by 3 bases, with 6 bases of the junction left unmatched. In germline, CDR1 is SGHVS, CDR2 FNYEAQ.

The chain couples TRBV6-1 to TRBJ1-2; D is unresolved. Germline assignment: CDR1 MNHNS and CDR2 SASEGT. Trimming cost V 3 bases and J 3 bases, with 11 bases left between them. This CDR3 is built from 14 residues. CDR3 loop: CASSDSVEHYGYTF. The DNA for the CDR3 is TGTGCCAGCAGTGACTCGGTTGAGCACTATGGCTACACCTTC.

This chain links TRBV10-3 with TRBJ2-5; D possibly corresponds to TRBD1 (5 bases). The germline gives CDR1 ENHRY, CDR2 SYGVKD. The V gene lost 6 bases and the J gene lost 5 bases, with 10 bases spanning the gap. The CDR3 covers 12 residues. The CDR3 is CAISEKGETQYF. CDR3 coding DNA: TGTGCCATCAGCGAAAAGGGGGAGACCCAGTACTTC.

The V gene is TRBV7-2, the J gene TRBJ2-5; the D gene is possibly TRBD2 (5 bases). CDR1 is SGHTA, CDR2 FQGNSA, per germline. The CDR3 is 14 residues long. Trimming shortened V by 2 bases and J by 5 bases, and 12 bases separated the two germline ends. The CDR3 nucleotides read TGTGCCAGCAGCTTATCGAGTTGGGAGGAGACCCAGTACTTC. This codes for CASSLSSWEETQYF.

The CDR3 here is CASSYTGNYGYTF. The CDR3 coding sequence is TGTGCCAGCAGCTACACAGGGAACTATGGCTACACCTTC. The rearrangement joins TRBV7-9 to TRBJ1-2, with D perhaps matching TRBD1 (6 bases). Looked up from germline, CDR1 is SEHNR and CDR2 is FQNEAQ (reference sequence). CDR3 size: 13 residues. Between the trimmed V and J ends, which lost 4 bases and 2 bases, there was a span of 8 bases.